This TCR beta chain was identified in a study of neurological immune-mediated disorders. Study conclusions and caveats: HTLV-1-associated myelopathy displayed the greatest TCR clonal expansion, and multiple sclerosis exhibited the smallest, lower than that of healthy controls. The study found no CDR3 amino acid sequences shared by expanded clones across subjects, suggesting private repertoires in all groups.

The time point was: technical triplicate 2. Sorted libraries were made with approximately 920,000 CD4+ or CD8+ T cells. The authors produced cDNA by 5'RACE using 10-nucleotide random UMIs. MiXCR, run by TCRdb on the 5' RACE reads, gives a single entry per CDR3 protein. The sample has about 32,000 distinct CDR3 sequences; about an eighth are singletons. In this sample, this clonotype turned up many times. Its antigen is unidentified. Sequencing input: CD4+ T cells from blood. The sequence derives from a female donor with HTLV-1-associated myelopathy (HAM/TSP).

The CDR3 DNA sequence: TGTGCCAGCAGCTCGTACCAAGGTGAGCAGTTCTTC. It yields the protein CASSSYQGEQFF. This chain connects TRBV11-3 to TRBJ2-1, with unresolved D. Trimming took 4 bases from V and 9 from J, leaving 10 bases between them. CDR1 SGHNT and CDR2 YENEEA come from the germline V gene. The CDR3 covers 12 residues. Full variable domain (remainder filled in from reference TRBV11-3 and TRBJ2-1): EAGVVQSPRYKIIEKKQPVAFWCNPISGHNTLYWYLQNLGQGPELLIRYENEEAVDDSQLPKDRFSAERLKGVDSTLKIQPAELGDSAVYLCASSSYQGEQFFGPGTRLTVL.